This T cell receptor beta chain was profiled in a study of cytomegalovirus exposure and HLA in healthy donors. About the research overall: In an earlier analysis, 95 million to 140 million unique TCR beta sequences were found from some 180 million T cells. HLA-typed donors contributed about 85 million unique TCRs, which were held in an early data release. General observations from the study: The investigators catalogued 164 TCR beta chains as cytomegalovirus-associated.

Germline trimming cut 3 bases from V and 2 bases from J; bases unmatched to any gene: 6. The CDR3 sequence is 18 residues long. Germline CDR1 is MNHNS and CDR2 is SASEGT. In regard to this clone: Its antigen remains unidentified.

The PCR contained 60 Vbeta and 13 Jbeta primers. Profiled with immunoSEQ multiplex PCR; TCRdb holds only in-frame clones, not every one. The table lists about 110,000 clones, around three quarters of them singletons. Sequenced: PBMCs. The sequence was obtained from a boy aged 5-17 years in good health and CMV-seronegative. The V call is TRBV6-1, the J call TRBJ2-1; 14 nucleotides align to TRBD2. The CDR3 coding sequence is TGTGCCAGCAGTGAGTTGGAGGGACTAGCGGGGGCCTACAATGAGCAGTTCTTC. Amino acid sequence: CASSELEGLAGAYNEQFF.